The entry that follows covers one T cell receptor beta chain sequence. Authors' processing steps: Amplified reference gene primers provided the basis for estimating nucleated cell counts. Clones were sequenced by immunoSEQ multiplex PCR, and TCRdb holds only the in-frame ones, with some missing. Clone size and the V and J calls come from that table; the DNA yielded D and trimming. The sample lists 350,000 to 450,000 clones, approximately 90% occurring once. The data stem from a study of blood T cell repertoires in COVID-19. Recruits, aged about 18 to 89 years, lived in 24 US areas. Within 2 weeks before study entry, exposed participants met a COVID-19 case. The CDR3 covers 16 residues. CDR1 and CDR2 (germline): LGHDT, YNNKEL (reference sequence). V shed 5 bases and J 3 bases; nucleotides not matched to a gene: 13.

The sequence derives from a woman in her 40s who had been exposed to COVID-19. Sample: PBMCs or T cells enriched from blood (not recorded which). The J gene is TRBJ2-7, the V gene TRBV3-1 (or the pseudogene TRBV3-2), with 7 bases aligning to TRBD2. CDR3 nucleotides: TGTGCCAGCAGCTCCACCGGGGCTAGCGGCTTCTACGAGCAGTACTTC. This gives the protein CASSSTGASGFYEQYF.